The TCR beta chain under discussion was sequenced for a study of blood T cell repertoires in COVID-19. Overall study: T cells, B-cell-depleted T cells, or PBMCs supplied cDNA or gDNA.

Membership in each cohort depended on participant-reported clinical history. Clones were sequenced by immunoSEQ multiplex PCR, and TCRdb holds only the in-frame ones, with some missing. The sample lists around 140,000 clones; around 87% were seen once. V lost 6 bases, J lost 4 bases, and 6 bases stayed unmatched. This CDR3 comprises 16 residues. Germline CDR1 reads WSHSY; CDR2 reads SAAADI. Source material: PBMCs or T cells enriched from blood (not recorded which). This clonotype was obtained from a man in his sixties who had recovered from COVID-19. The chain recombines TRBV10-2 with TRBJ2-2; TRBD2 matches 12 bases. This CDR3 is CASRSTSGGPTGELFF. CDR3 DNA: TGCGCCAGCAGATCGACTAGCGGGGGCCCCACCGGGGAGCTGTTTTTT.